This T cell receptor beta chain stems from a study of blood T cell repertoires in COVID-19. Study details: The origin of the acute and convalescent COVID-19 samples was the United States, Italy and Spain. PBMCs, B-cell-depleted T cells, or T cells were the source of the cDNA or gDNA that made up the material.

Germline loops: CDR1 DFQATT, CDR2 SNEGSKA (reference sequence). The V gene end was trimmed by 3 bases and the J gene end by 3 bases; junction bases not matched to a gene: 12. This CDR3 region has 16 residues. Authors' processing steps: Reference gene primer amplification yielded estimated nucleated cell counts. Only in-frame clones appear in the TCRdb table, and some are missing; sequencing was by immunoSEQ multiplex PCR. V and J calls and clone size are those listed in that table; D and trimming were worked out from the DNA. This table has a few hundred thousand clones, roughly 86% appearing once. This clone was detected once.

The chain couples TRBV20-1 to TRBJ2-7; 9 bases are shared with TRBD2. This TCR derives from a woman aged 45 to 65 who had recovered from COVID-19. Material: peripheral blood. The CDR3 loop reads CSASLREGGNFYEQYF. The CDR3 region has the DNA TGCAGTGCTAGTCTGCGGGAGGGCGGAAATTTCTACGAGCAGTACTTC.